Shown below are 30 T cell receptor beta chains from a single sample sequenced in a study of T cells in Graves' hyperthyroidism and ophthalmopathy. TCR beta CDR3 sequences were amplified from RNA transcripts. Primed by the HTBI set, a first-round RT-PCR was run on the TCR CDR3. TCRdb ran MiXCR on the multiplex PCR reads and lists one entry per CDR3 protein. The repertoire holds over 700,000 distinct CDR3 sequences, with over 35% as singletons. The source material was blood. These TCRs come from a middle-aged woman with Graves' hyperthyroidism.

This clonotype was picked up a small number of times. Germline is not matched at one junction end, which may reflect a read error. The rearrangement uses TRBV10-3 and TRBJ1-6; 9 positions agree with TRBD1. This CDR3 contains 15 residues. CDR1 is ENHRY and CDR2 is SYGVKD in the germline V gene. CDR3 region: CASSGNPGQGSPLHF. CDR3 nucleotides: TGTGCCAGCAGTGGAAACCCGGGACAGGGCTCACCCCTCCACTTT.

The chain joins TRBV7-9 to TRBJ2-7; 7 bases fit TRBD1. The CDR3 runs 14 residues. CDR1 and CDR2 (germline): SEHNR, FQNEAQ (reference sequence). Trimming at V came to 5 bases and at J to 1 base, leaving 5 bases not matched to a gene. The CDR3 coding sequence is TGTGCCAGCAGCGAACCGGGACAGTCCTACGAGCAGTACTTC. Translation: CASSEPGQSYEQYF.

This clonotype came up a few times. The chain recombines TRBV4-3 with TRBJ2-7; D perhaps matches TRBD1 (5 bases). Germline-derived CDR1 and CDR2 are LGHNA and YSLEER. Trimming left V 1 base short and J 1 base short, with 14 bases between. This CDR3 comprises 16 residues. CDR3 in amino acids: CASSQAKSGPSYEQYF. The DNA for the CDR3 is TGCGCCAGCAGCCAAGCGAAATCAGGGCCATCCTACGAGCAGTACTTC.

The count of this clonotype is one. This chain uses TRBV29-1 with TRBJ2-5, with no clear D. Germline V lookup: CDR1 SQVTM, CDR2 ANQGSEA. There are 11 residues in the CDR3. The CDR3 sequence is CRVAVGETQYF. CDR3 in DNA: TGCAGGGTCGCGGTCGGAGAGACCCAGTACTTC.

The gene calls are TRBV4-1 and TRBJ2-6; 7 positions match TRBD1. V was pared by 4 bases and J by 3 bases, with 6 bases of the junction left unmatched. This CDR3 has 16 residues. Germline CDR1 and CDR2: MGHRA and YSYEKL. The CDR3 spells CASSLDRFGGANVLTF. The CDR3 nucleotides read TGCGCCAGCAGCCTGGACAGGTTCGGTGGGGCCAACGTCCTGACTTTC.

CDR3 in amino acids: CATSDLDKETQYF. In nucleotides, the CDR3 is TGTGCCACCAGTGATTTAGACAAAGAGACCCAGTACTTC. The chain uses TRBV24-1 and TRBJ2-5; D is unresolved. CDR1 and CDR2 from the germline V gene are KGHDR and SFDVKD. The CDR3 contains 13 residues. V was clipped by 1 base and J by 3 bases, with 5 bases between them.

The table lists this clonotype with many counts. The chain's CDR3 is CASSVEQADTGELFF. The CDR3 bases are TGTGCCAGCAGCGTTGAACAGGCAGACACCGGGGAGCTGTTTTTT. The rearrangement uses TRBV9 and TRBJ2-2; D possibly corresponds to TRBD1 (5 bases). Germline assignment: CDR1 SGDLS and CDR2 YYNGEE. The V end was cut by 2 bases, the J end by 3 bases, with 11 bases between. The CDR3 is 15 amino acids.

V gene TRBV15 combines with J gene TRBJ2-6; TRBD1 agrees at 8 bases. The CDR3 covers 16 residues. V dropped 2 bases and J dropped 2; count of bases not matched to a gene: 2. Germline assignment: CDR1 LNHNV and CDR2 YYDKDF (reference sequence). The CDR3 sequence: CATSRKQGAGANVLTF. Here the CDR3 DNA reads TGTGCCACCAGCAGAAAACAGGGGGCTGGGGCCAACGTCCTGACTTTC.

This clonotype was detected only a few times. The V call is TRBV10-3, the J call TRBJ2-7; 11 bases are a match to TRBD2. CDR1 and CDR2 from the germline V gene are ENHRY and SYGVKD. V trimming: 6 bases; J trimming: 3 bases; junction bases outside the gene matches: 4. The CDR3 sequence is 14 residues long. The CDR3 sequence is CAIRTSGIIYEQYF. The CDR3, as DNA: TGTGCCATCAGGACTAGCGGGATAATCTACGAGCAGTACTTC.

J is TRBJ1-2 and V is TRBV7-9; no firm D call. CDR1 is SEHNR and CDR2 is FQNEAQ in the germline V gene (reference sequence). The CDR3 totals 13 residues. The ends were cut back, 2 bases at V and 6 bases at J, with 10 bases in the middle. The CDR3 DNA sequence: TGTGCCAGCAGCTTACTCGAGGCAAATGGCTACACCTTC. Its protein product is CASSLLEANGYTF.

This clonotype was seen only a few times. The V call is TRBV12-3 or TRBV12-4, the J call TRBJ2-2; 10 bases are a match to TRBD2. The CDR3 runs to 17 residues. With 3 bases clipped from V and 4 bases from J, the junction kept 8 bases outside the gene matches. The CDR3 here is CASSFYTSGVTTGELFF. The CDR3, as DNA: TGTGCCAGCAGTTTCTACACTAGCGGGGTTACCACCGGGGAGCTGTTTTTT.

The J gene is TRBJ1-2, the V gene TRBV5-4, with unresolved D. V was clipped by 4 bases and J by 2 bases, with 9 bases between them. Germline values: CDR1 SGHNT, CDR2 YYREEE (reference sequence). The CDR3 length is 13 residues. This chain's CDR3 is CASSHDGNYGYTF. The CDR3 region has the DNA TGTGCCAGCAGCCACGACGGAAACTATGGCTACACCTTC.

This chain uses TRBV11-1 with TRBJ2-7, with D hard to call. The CDR3 covers 14 residues. The V end lost 5 bases, the J end lost 0 bases, and 11 bases lay between the germline ends. Germline CDR1 and CDR2: SGHAT and FQDESV (reference sequence). The chain's CDR3 is CASSPEGFSYEQYF. The CDR3 DNA sequence: TGTGCCAGCAGCCCCGAAGGATTCTCCTACGAGCAGTACTTC.

The chain couples TRBV15 to TRBJ1-3, with 8 bases lining up with TRBD1. Trimming at V came to 0 bases and at J to 4 bases, leaving 5 bases not matched to a gene. The CDR3 sequence is 16 residues long. Germline V gene lookup returns CDR1 LNHNV and CDR2 YYDKDF (reference sequence). The CDR3 loop reads CATSRDRGPGGNTIYF. DNA for the CDR3: TGTGCCACCAGCAGAGACAGGGGGCCTGGGGGAAACACCATATATTTT. Using reference TRBV15 and TRBJ1-3 for the parts outside the CDR3, the full variable domain is DAMVIQNPRYQVTQFGKPVTLSCSQTLNHNVMYWYQQKSSQAPKLLFHYYDKDFNNEADTPDNFQSRRPNTSFCFLDIRSPGLGDTAMYLCATSRDRGPGGNTIYFGEGSWLTVV.

With respect to this clonotype: A much larger clone differs from this one at a single base, so this may be a read error. The chain employs TRBV19 and TRBJ2-5; D uncertain. The V gene's germline CDR1 is LNHDA and CDR2 SQIVND (reference sequence). CDR3 length: 13 residues. CDR3 region: CASSTQEQEAQYF. The CDR3 DNA reads TGTGCCAGTAGTACCCAGGAACAAGAGGCCCAGTACTTC.

The V call is TRBV11-2, the J call TRBJ2-2; D unresolved. Trimming removed 10 bases from V and 10 bases from J, with 13 bases in between. The CDR3 sequence is 11 residues long. Per the germline V gene, CDR1 is SGHAT and CDR2 is FQNNGV. The CDR3 loop is CATLFHAELFF. In DNA form, the CDR3 reads TGTGCCACCTTATTCCATGCGGAGCTGTTTTTT.

This clonotype has only a few counts. This chain joins TRBV10-3 and TRBJ1-1, with D hard to call. The CDR3 runs 14 residues. With 10 bases removed from V and 2 bases from J, the gap between germline ends came to 17 bases. CDR1 and CDR2 (germline): ENHRY, SYGVKD. In DNA, the CDR3 is TGTGCCAGCACTGACACCTTTGGTAACACTGAAGCTTTCTTT. Residues: CASTDTFGNTEAFF.

This clonotype turned up a few times. The gene calls are TRBV7-8 and TRBJ2-7; 7 bases match TRBD1. V lost 4 bases to trimming and J lost 6 bases; unmatched junction nucleotides: 6. Germline V gives CDR1 SGHVS, CDR2 FQNEAQ. This CDR3 has 13 amino acids. CDR3 in amino acids: CASSSDRVGEQYF. Written as DNA, the CDR3 is TGTGCCAGCAGCTCCGACAGGGTCGGCGAGCAGTACTTC.

On this clonotype: Germline is not matched at one junction end, which may reflect a read error. The rearrangement links TRBV10-2 to TRBJ1-1; the D gene is possibly TRBD1 (5 bases). This CDR3 has 15 amino acids. In germline, CDR1 is WSHSY, CDR2 SAAADI. The CDR3: CASSTLWGRNTEAFF. The CDR3 nucleotides read TGTGCCAGCAGCACGCTATGGGGGAGGAACACTGAAGCTTTCTTT.

Details on this clonotype: Just one base apart from a much larger clone, this may be a read error. The V and J genes are TRBV5-1 and TRBJ2-2, with D tentatively TRBD2 (5 bases). Germline CDR1 and CDR2: SGHRS and YFSETQ. The CDR3 spans 12 residues. The CDR3: CVSRRGTGELFF. The CDR3 DNA reads as TGCGTCAGCAGAAGAGGGACCGGGGAGCTGTTTTTT.

This clonotype has only a few counts. The chain combines TRBV6-1 with TRBJ1-5; D perhaps matches TRBD1 (5 bases). Trimming left V 5 bases short and J 6 bases short, with 14 bases between. Germline CDR1 reads MNHNS; CDR2 reads SASEGT. This CDR3 comprises 14 residues. CDR3 sequence reads: CASSRRGVGQPQHF. In DNA form, the CDR3 reads TGTGCCAGCAGTAGGAGGGGAGTGGGTCAGCCCCAGCATTTT.

V and J are TRBV20-1 and TRBJ2-7; 7 bases are a match to TRBD1. The CDR3 totals 16 residues. Germline assignment: CDR1 DFQATT and CDR2 SNEGSKA (reference sequence). J lost 0 bases, V lost 2 bases, and 10 bases had no gene match. CDR3 sequence reads: CSARSEGAFFSYEQYF. For the CDR3, the DNA is TGCAGTGCTAGATCTGAGGGGGCATTTTTCTCCTACGAGCAGTACTTC.

The chain combines TRBV27 with TRBJ2-5; TRBD2 might be the D (6 bases). Trimming took off 3 bases at V and 5 bases at J, with 13 bases between the two ends. Germline V gene lookup returns CDR1 MNHEY and CDR2 SMNVEV (reference sequence). The length of the CDR3 is 14 residues. Here the CDR3 reads CASSFRGEWETQYF. The CDR3 nucleotides read TGTGCCAGCAGTTTTCGCGGGGAGTGGGAGACCCAGTACTTC.

This clonotype was seen more than once but under ten times. The chain carries TRBV19 and TRBJ1-1, with 7 bases lining up with TRBD1. V lost 6 bases, J lost 1 base, and 8 bases stayed unmatched. CDR3 length equals 15 residues. Germline V gene data show CDR1 as LNHDA and CDR2 as SQIVND (reference sequence). The CDR3 DNA is TGTGCCAGTAGCCGAGCGGACAGGCAGAACACTGAAGCTTTCTTT. Protein product: CASSRADRQNTEAFF. Looking up the rest from reference TRBV19 and TRBJ1-1 gives the full variable domain: DGGITQSPKYLFRKEGQNVTLSCEQNLNHDAMYWYRQDPGQGLRLIYYSQIVNDFQKGDIAEGYSVSREKKESFPLTVTSAQKNPTAFYLCASSRADRQNTEAFFGQGTRLTVV.

The chain recombines TRBV12-5 with TRBJ1-3, with D unclear. This CDR3 is built from 14 residues. Germline V gene data show CDR1 as LGHNT and CDR2 as FRNRAP. Trimming left V 2 bases short and J 0 bases short, with 5 bases between. CDR3 nucleotide sequence: TGTGCTAGTGGTTTGTCGGACTCTGGAAACACCATATATTTT. It yields the protein CASGLSDSGNTIYF.

This clonotype was seen only a few times. The V and J genes are TRBV7-2 and TRBJ1-1; D unresolved. CDR3 size: 15 residues. The V gene lost 1 base and the J gene lost 6 bases, with 15 bases spanning the gap. Germline V gene data show CDR1 as SGHTA and CDR2 as FQGNSA. The CDR3 here is CASSLDLRASAEAFF. For the CDR3, the DNA is TGTGCCAGCAGCTTAGATCTAAGGGCCTCGGCTGAAGCTTTCTTT.

This clonotype appeared many times. V and J are TRBV29-1 and TRBJ1-2; 8 bases agree with TRBD1. Germline V lookup: CDR1 SQVTM, CDR2 ANQGSEA. The CDR3 totals 12 residues. The junction had 4 bases not matched to a gene; V was cut back by 5 bases and J by 5 bases. The CDR3 is CSVSGQAYGYTF. CDR3 DNA sequence: TGCAGCGTTTCGGGACAGGCGTATGGCTACACCTTC.

The chain carries TRBV6-5 and TRBJ1-3; unclear D gene. The germline V and J ends were trimmed by 4 bases and 8 bases, with 12 bases remaining between them. Germline-derived CDR1 and CDR2 are MNHEY and SVGAGI. The CDR3 spans 13 residues. CDR3 residues: CASSLGWGDTIYF. Here the CDR3 DNA reads TGTGCCAGCAGTTTAGGTTGGGGAGACACCATATATTTT.

This clonotype occurred once. A read error is possible here, since a much larger clone lies one base away. CDR3 DNA sequence: TGTGCCAGCAGCTTAAACCCCAATCAGCCCCAGCATTTT. The encoded protein is CASSLNPNQPQHF. This chain joins TRBV7-8 and TRBJ1-5; D not certain. Between the trimmed V and J ends, which lost 2 bases and 3 bases, there was a span of 5 bases. Germline assignment: CDR1 SGHVS and CDR2 FQNEAQ. This CDR3 has 13 residues.

This clonotype came up many times. The chain employs TRBV4-1 and TRBJ2-5; TRBD2 matches at 8 bases. The CDR3 extends over 15 amino acids. V was clipped by 2 bases and J by 6 bases; unmatched bases: 8. CDR1 is MGHRA, CDR2 YSYEKL, per germline. The CDR3 protein is CASSQRNGGAQTQYF. In DNA, the CDR3 is TGCGCCAGCAGCCAACGCAACGGGGGGGCCCAGACCCAGTACTTC.